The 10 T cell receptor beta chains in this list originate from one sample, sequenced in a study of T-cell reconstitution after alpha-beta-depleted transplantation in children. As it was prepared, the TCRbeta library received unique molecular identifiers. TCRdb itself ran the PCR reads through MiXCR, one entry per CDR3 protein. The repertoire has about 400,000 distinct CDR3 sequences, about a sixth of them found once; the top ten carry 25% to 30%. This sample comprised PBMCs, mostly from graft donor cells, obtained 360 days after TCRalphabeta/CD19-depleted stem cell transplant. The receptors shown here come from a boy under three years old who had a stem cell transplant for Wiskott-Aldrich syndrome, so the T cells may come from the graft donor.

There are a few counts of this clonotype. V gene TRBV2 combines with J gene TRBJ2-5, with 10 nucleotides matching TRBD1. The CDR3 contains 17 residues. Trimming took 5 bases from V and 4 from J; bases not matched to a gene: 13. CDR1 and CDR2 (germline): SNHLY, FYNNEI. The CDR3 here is CASSIWPGQGRVETQYF. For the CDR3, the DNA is TGTGCCAGCAGTATTTGGCCGGGACAGGGGCGTGTAGAGACCCAGTACTTC.

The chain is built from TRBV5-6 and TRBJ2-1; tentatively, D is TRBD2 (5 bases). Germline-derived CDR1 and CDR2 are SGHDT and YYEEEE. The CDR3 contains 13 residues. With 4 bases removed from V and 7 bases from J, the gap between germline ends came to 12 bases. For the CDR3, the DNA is TGTGCCAGCAGCCTAAGGACGGGGAATGAGCAGTTCTTC. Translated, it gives CASSLRTGNEQFF.

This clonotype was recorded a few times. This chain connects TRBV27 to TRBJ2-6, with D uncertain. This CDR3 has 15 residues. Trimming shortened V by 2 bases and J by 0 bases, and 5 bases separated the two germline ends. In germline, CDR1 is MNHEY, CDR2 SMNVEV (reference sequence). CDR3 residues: CASSLLPSGANVLTF. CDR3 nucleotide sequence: TGTGCCAGCAGTTTACTTCCCTCTGGGGCCAACGTCCTGACTTTC.

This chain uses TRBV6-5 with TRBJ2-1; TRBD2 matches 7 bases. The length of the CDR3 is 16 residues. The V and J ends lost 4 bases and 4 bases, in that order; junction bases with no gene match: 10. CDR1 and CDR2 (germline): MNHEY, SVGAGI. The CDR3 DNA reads TGTGCCAGCAGTTTTCACACTAGCGCCCTTTACAATGAGCAGTTCTTC. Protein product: CASSFHTSALYNEQFF.

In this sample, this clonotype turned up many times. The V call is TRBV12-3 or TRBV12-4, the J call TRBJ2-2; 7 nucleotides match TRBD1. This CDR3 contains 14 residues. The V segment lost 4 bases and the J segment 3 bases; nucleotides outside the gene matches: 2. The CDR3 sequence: CASSWGQYTGELFF. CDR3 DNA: TGTGCCAGCAGTTGGGGACAGTACACCGGGGAGCTGTTTTTT.

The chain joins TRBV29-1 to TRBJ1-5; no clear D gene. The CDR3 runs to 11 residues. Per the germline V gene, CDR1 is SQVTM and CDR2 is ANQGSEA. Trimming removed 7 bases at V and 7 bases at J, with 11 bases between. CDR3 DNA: TGCAGCGGCAACAATGGACAGCCCCAGCATTTT. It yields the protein CSGNNGQPQHF.

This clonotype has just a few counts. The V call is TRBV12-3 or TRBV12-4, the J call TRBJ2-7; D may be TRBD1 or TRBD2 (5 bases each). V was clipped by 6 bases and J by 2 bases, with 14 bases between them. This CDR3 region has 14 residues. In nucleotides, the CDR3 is TGTGCCAGCAGCTCGGGACGGATAGCCTACGAGCAGTACTTC. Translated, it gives CASSSGRIAYEQYF.

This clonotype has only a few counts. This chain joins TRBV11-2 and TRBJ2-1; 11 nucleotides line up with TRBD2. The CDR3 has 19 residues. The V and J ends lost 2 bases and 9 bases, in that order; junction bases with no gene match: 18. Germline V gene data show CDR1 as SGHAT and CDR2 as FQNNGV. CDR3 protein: CASSLNYPLAGGPVTEQFF. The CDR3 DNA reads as TGTGCCAGCAGCTTAAACTACCCTTTAGCGGGAGGGCCGGTTACTGAGCAGTTCTTC.

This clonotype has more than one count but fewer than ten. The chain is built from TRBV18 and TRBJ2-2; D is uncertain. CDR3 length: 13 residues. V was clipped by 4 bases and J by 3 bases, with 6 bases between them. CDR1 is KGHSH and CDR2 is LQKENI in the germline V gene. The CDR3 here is CASSHSDTGELFF. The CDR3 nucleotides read TGTGCCAGCTCACACTCCGACACCGGGGAGCTGTTTTTT.

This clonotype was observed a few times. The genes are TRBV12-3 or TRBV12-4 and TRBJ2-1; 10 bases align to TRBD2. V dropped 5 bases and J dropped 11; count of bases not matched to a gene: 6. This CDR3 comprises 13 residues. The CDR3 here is CASSPLAGGQQFF. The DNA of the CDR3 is TGTGCCAGCAGTCCCTTAGCGGGAGGTCAGCAGTTCTTC.